The 9 T cell receptor beta chains below all came from one sample that was sequenced in a study of T cells in localized non-small cell lung cancer. The assay was immunoSEQ multiplex PCR, and TCRdb's table has in-frame clones only and misses some. The top ten hold around 7.9% of the sample, which has 39,000 or so clones, approximately 80% seen once. Sequenced material: PBMCs, taken before any cancer treatment. The receptors were gathered from a man aged 35 to 69 with stage II lung adenocarcinoma.

The chain is built from TRBV2 and TRBJ1-1; D unresolved. Germline loops: CDR1 SNHLY, CDR2 FYNNEI. The V end lost 8 bases, the J end lost 0 bases, and 13 bases lay between the germline ends. The CDR3 extends over 14 amino acids. The CDR3 sequence: CASGLRVMNTEAFF. The CDR3 DNA follows: TGTGCCAGCGGCCTGAGAGTCATGAACACTGAAGCTTTCTTT.

This clone has more than one count but fewer than ten. This chain links TRBV6-7 with TRBJ2-1; 13 nucleotides match TRBD2. TRBV6-7 is sorted into the ORF group, with uncertain function. The V and J ends lost 8 bases and 6 bases, in that order; junction bases with no gene match: 10. CDR3 length: 16 amino acids. CDR3 amino acids: CASGTQTSGRCNEQFF. The DNA of the CDR3 is TGTGCCAGCGGAACCCAGACTAGCGGGAGGTGCAATGAGCAGTTCTTC.

This clone was seen a single time. V usage is TRBV7-9 and J usage is TRBJ2-1, with no clear D. This CDR3 comprises 16 residues. The V end was cut by 5 bases, the J end by 0 bases, with 14 bases between. The germline gives CDR1 SEHNR, CDR2 FQNEAQ (reference sequence). CDR3 sequence: CASSPLRASSYNEQFF. The CDR3 DNA reads as TGTGCCAGCAGCCCTCTCCGTGCTAGCTCCTACAATGAGCAGTTCTTC.

The chain links TRBV7-8 to TRBJ1-2, with TRBD1 matching 8 bases. V lost 0 bases, J lost 7 bases, and 4 bases stayed unmatched. CDR3 length: 14 amino acids. Germline V gene lookup returns CDR1 SGHVS and CDR2 FQNEAQ. The CDR3 reads CASSLATGEGGYTF. DNA for the CDR3: TGTGCCAGCAGCTTAGCGACAGGGGAAGGTGGCTACACCTTC.

The V gene is TRBV5-4, the J gene TRBJ2-3; 7 nucleotides line up with TRBD2. CDR1 and CDR2 from the germline V gene are SGHNT and YYREEE (reference sequence). With 0 bases clipped from V and 5 bases from J, the junction kept 3 bases outside the gene matches. The CDR3 covers 14 residues. CDR3 loop: CASSLAGGIDTQYF. CDR3 in DNA: TGTGCCAGCAGCTTGGCGGGAGGAATAGATACGCAGTATTTT.

The chain links TRBV6-5 to TRBJ2-1, with a tentative D call TRBD1 (6 bases). The CDR3 covers 14 residues. The V and J ends lost 0 bases and 10 bases respectively, with 13 bases between them. Germline V gives CDR1 MNHEY, CDR2 SVGAGI. CDR3 nucleotides: TGTGCCAGCAGTTACTCCGGACAGTCGAGAGAGCAGTTCTTC. As protein: CASSYSGQSREQFF.

V is TRBV20-1 and J is TRBJ2-1; TRBD2 is a possible D gene (6 bases). V was cut by 0 bases and J by 15 bases, with 12 bases left in between. Germline loops: CDR1 DFQATT, CDR2 SNEGSKA (reference sequence). There are 11 residues in the CDR3. This CDR3 is CSARDPGTPFF. The CDR3, as DNA: TGCAGTGCTAGAGATCCAGGGACTCCGTTCTTC.

The V and J genes are TRBV27 and TRBJ2-5, with a tentative D call TRBD1 (5 bases). Germline V gene lookup returns CDR1 MNHEY and CDR2 SMNVEV (reference sequence). The CDR3 covers 14 residues. V lost 5 bases to trimming and J lost 2 bases, with 12 bases between them. DNA for the CDR3: TGTGCCAGCAGTAGCAGGGATTCACAAGAGACCCAGTACTTC. Translated: CASSSRDSQETQYF.

The V call is TRBV5-4, the J call TRBJ2-7; TRBD2 aligns across 8 bases. V lost 1 base and J lost 0; bases outside the gene matches: 6. The V gene's germline CDR1 is SGHNT and CDR2 YYREEE (reference sequence). This CDR3 spans 16 amino acids. CDR3 protein: CASSLSPGGSSYEQYF. CDR3 nucleotides: TGTGCCAGCAGCTTGAGTCCGGGAGGGAGCTCCTACGAGCAGTACTTC.